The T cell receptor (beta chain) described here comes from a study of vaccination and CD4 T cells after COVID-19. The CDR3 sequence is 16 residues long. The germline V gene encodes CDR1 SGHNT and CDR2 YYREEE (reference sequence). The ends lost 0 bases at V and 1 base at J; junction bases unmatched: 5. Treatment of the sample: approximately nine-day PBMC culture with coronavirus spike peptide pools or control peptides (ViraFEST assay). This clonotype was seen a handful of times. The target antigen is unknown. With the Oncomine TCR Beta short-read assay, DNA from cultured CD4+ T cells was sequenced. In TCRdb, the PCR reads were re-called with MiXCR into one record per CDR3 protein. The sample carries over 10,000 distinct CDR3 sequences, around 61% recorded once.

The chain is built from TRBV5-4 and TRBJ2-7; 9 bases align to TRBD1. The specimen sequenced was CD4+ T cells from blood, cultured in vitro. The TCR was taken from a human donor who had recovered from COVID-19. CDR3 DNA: TGTGCCAGCAGCTTGGCCCCGGGACAGGGATCCTACGAGCAGTACTTC. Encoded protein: CASSLAPGQGSYEQYF.